Below, one T cell receptor beta chain is given with its context. This sample is drawn from a study of blood T cell repertoires in COVID-19. The overall study: COVID-19 samples from acute and convalescent phases originated in the United States, Italy and Spain. Sources were T cells, B-cell-depleted T cells, or PBMCs; the material itself was cDNA or gDNA.

The length of the CDR3 is 14 residues. V was clipped by 0 bases and J by 1 base, with 7 bases between them. CDR1 is SGHRS, CDR2 YFSETQ, per germline. As originally analysed: Counts of nucleated cells, estimated from reference gene primer amplification, were obtained. Only in-frame clones appear in the TCRdb table, and some are missing; sequencing was by immunoSEQ multiplex PCR. V, J and clone size were drawn from that table, and D and trimming were deduced from the DNA. The table includes about 160,000 clones, more than 65% detected once. The sample comprised peripheral blood. This chain connects TRBV5-1 to TRBJ1-1, with D perhaps matching TRBD1 (5 bases). The receptor was isolated from an elderly woman with active or convalescent COVID-19. CDR3 in DNA: TGCGCCAGCAGCTTGGTAGGGGAGAACACTGAAGCTTTCTTT. It yields the protein CASSLVGENTEAFF. Supplemented by reference TRBV5-1 and TRBJ1-1, the full variable domain reads KAGVTQTPRYLIKTRGQQVTLSCSPISGHRSVSWYQQTPGQGLQFLFEYFSETQRNKGNFPGRFSGRQFSNSRSEMNVSTLELGDSALYLCASSLVGENTEAFFGQGTRLTVV.